These 29 T cell receptor beta chains were sequenced from one sample in a study of cytomegalovirus exposure and HLA in healthy donors (TCRdb year 2017). The library was made by the immunoSEQ multiplex PCR assay. For the multiplex PCR, a mixture combining 60 forward primers for TCR Vbeta segments and 13 reverse primers for TCR Jbeta segments was used. TCRdb mirrors the immuneACCESS table, restricted to in-frame sequences. Some clones are absent from its copies; in checked studies, under half trace to an unresolved V gene, and the reason for the others is unknown. Across this sample there are about 95,000 clones, with 78% seen only once. The ten top clones hold over 4% of the sample. Sequencing input: PBMCs. Every receptor here comes from a woman in her thirties or forties in good health and CMV-seropositive.

A remark on this clone: At one of its ends the junction is not consistent with the germline gene, which may arise from a read error. Other DNA sequences in this sample translate to the same CDR3. This sequence joins TRBV28 and TRBJ1-1; TRBD1 matches at 10 bases. This CDR3 spans 13 amino acids. Germline V gives CDR1 MDHEN, CDR2 SYDVKM. The CDR3 here is CASSGQGGTEAFF. Here the CDR3 DNA reads TGTGCCAGCAGCGGACAGGGGGGGACTGAAGCCTTCTTT.

J is TRBJ2-1 and V is TRBV19; D unresolved. CDR3 length: 13 amino acids. Trimming shortened V by 2 bases and J by 7 bases, and 9 bases separated the two germline ends. Germline CDR1 reads LNHDA; CDR2 reads SQIVND (reference sequence). The CDR3 protein is CASSINSRNEQFF. DNA for the CDR3: TGTGCCAGTAGTATAAATTCGAGGAATGAGCAGTTCTTC.

This clone appeared a few times. V and J are TRBV5-1 and TRBJ2-7, with D tentatively TRBD2 (6 bases). The CDR3 length is 14 residues. CDR1 is SGHRS and CDR2 is YFSETQ in the germline V gene. V was cut by 3 bases and J by 6 bases, with 16 bases left in between. This CDR3 reads CASSSQVSGGEQYF. The CDR3 DNA follows: TGCGCCAGCAGCTCGCAGGTTTCCGGGGGCGAGCAGTACTTC. Variable domain in full (rest from reference TRBV5-1 and TRBJ2-7): KAGVTQTPRYLIKTRGQQVTLSCSPISGHRSVSWYQQTPGQGLQFLFEYFSETQRNKGNFPGRFSGRQFSNSRSEMNVSTLELGDSALYLCASSSQVSGGEQYFGPGTRLTVT.

This rearrangement joins TRBV4-1 to TRBJ1-1; 8 bases agree with TRBD1. The CDR3 sequence is 17 residues long. Germline loops: CDR1 MGHRA, CDR2 YSYEKL. V shed 1 base, J shed 1 base, and the junction held 8 bases outside the gene matches. The CDR3 DNA follows: TGCGCCAGCAGCCAAGCTTTGGACAGGGTTAAGAACACTGAAGCTTTCTTT. This gives the protein CASSQALDRVKNTEAFF.

The V and J genes are TRBV5-6 and TRBJ2-7; 7 nucleotides match TRBD2. The ends lost 4 bases at V and 3 bases at J; junction bases unmatched: 10. The CDR3 runs to 15 residues. CDR1 is SGHDT, CDR2 YYEEEE, per germline. This CDR3 is CASSAGVGVGYEQYF. For the CDR3, the DNA is TGTGCCAGCAGCGCGGGGGTGGGAGTGGGCTACGAGCAGTACTTC.

The chain is built from TRBV5-4 and TRBJ1-2; TRBD1 matches 8 bases. The junction had 8 bases not matched to a gene; V was cut back by 4 bases and J by 6 bases. Germline V gene lookup returns CDR1 SGHNT and CDR2 YYREEE (reference sequence). This CDR3 is built from 14 residues. The chain's CDR3 is CASSHRTGGDGYTF. The CDR3 DNA is TGTGCCAGCAGCCACAGAACAGGGGGGGATGGCTACACCTTC.

The genes are TRBV4-1 and TRBJ1-6; 7 nucleotides align to TRBD1. The trim removed 0 bases at V and 5 bases at J, leaving 4 bases unmatched. Germline V gene lookup returns CDR1 MGHRA and CDR2 YSYEKL. The CDR3 contains 16 residues. The chain's CDR3 is CASSQEKGADNSPLHF. Written as DNA, the CDR3 is TGCGCCAGCAGCCAAGAGAAGGGGGCGGATAATTCACCCCTCCACTTT.

The chain joins TRBV19 to TRBJ2-2; 10 bases match TRBD1. Looked up from germline, CDR1 is LNHDA and CDR2 is SQIVND (reference sequence). Trimming cost V 3 bases and J 6 bases; bases outside gene matches: 1. There are 14 residues in the CDR3. CDR3 DNA sequence: TGTGCCAGTAGTATTGGACAGGGGGCCGGGGAGCTGTTTTTT. Amino acids: CASSIGQGAGELFF.

The chain has TRBV6-1 and TRBJ2-3, with D possibly matching TRBD2 (6 bases). Between the trimmed V and J ends, which lost 4 bases and 8 bases, there was a span of 10 bases. The CDR3 consists of 12 residues. CDR1 and CDR2 (germline): MNHNS, SASEGT. CDR3 DNA: TGTGCCAGCAGTGCGGGACTTCGTACGCAGTATTTT. Translated: CASSAGLRTQYF.

The chain uses TRBV4-1 and TRBJ2-7, with 9 bases fitting TRBD2. Germline-derived CDR1 and CDR2 are MGHRA and YSYEKL. J gave up 3 bases and V 1 base, and 10 bases lay outside the gene matches. The CDR3 is 17 residues long. In DNA, the CDR3 is TGCGCCAGCAGCCAAGTTGGCCCGGGACTAGCCTTCTACGAGCAGTACTTC. As protein: CASSQVGPGLAFYEQYF.

The genes are TRBV5-6 and TRBJ2-2, with 8 bases lining up with TRBD1. Losses at the gene ends were 4 bases for V and 6 bases for J; bases not matched to a gene: 8. Germline V gene lookup returns CDR1 SGHDT and CDR2 YYEEEE. CDR3 length: 15 amino acids. The CDR3 region is CASSTTGGPAGELFF. The DNA for the CDR3 is TGTGCCAGCAGCACTACAGGGGGTCCGGCCGGGGAGCTGTTTTTT.

The chain recombines TRBV19 with TRBJ2-7, with D possibly TRBD1 on 5 matching bases. Germline CDR1 LNHDA, CDR2 SQIVND (reference sequence). There are 15 residues in the CDR3. V was pared by 6 bases and J by 2 bases, with 17 bases between. The CDR3 DNA sequence: TGTGCCAGTAGGGGTGGACAAATCAGCCCCTACGAGCAGTACTTC. Protein product: CASRGGQISPYEQYF.

The chain joins TRBV5-1 to TRBJ2-2, with D unclear. Trimming cost V 0 bases and J 4 bases, with 7 bases left between them. Germline assignment: CDR1 SGHRS and CDR2 YFSETQ. The CDR3 contains 14 residues. The CDR3 DNA reads as TGCGCCAGCAGCTTGGGGCCCGCCACCGGGGAGCTGTTTTTT. It encodes CASSLGPATGELFF.

The table lists this clone with a few counts. The rearrangement joins TRBV12-5 to TRBJ2-1, with 14 bases that match TRBD2. With 4 bases clipped from V and 7 bases from J, the junction kept 3 bases outside the gene matches. This CDR3 comprises 15 residues. Germline-derived CDR1 and CDR2 are LGHNT and FRNRAP. CDR3 nucleotide sequence: TGTGCTAGTGGTTCCGGGACTAGCGGGAGAAATGAGCAGTTCTTC. As protein: CASGSGTSGRNEQFF.

This clone is judged medium-sized. This chain joins TRBV15 and TRBJ2-4, with D perhaps matching TRBD2 (6 bases). Germline V gene lookup returns CDR1 LNHNV and CDR2 YYDKDF (reference sequence). Deletions cut 4 bases from V and 3 bases from J, with 13 bases between. The length of the CDR3 is 15 residues. CDR3 sequence reads: CATSTGHGGKNIQYF. The CDR3 region has the DNA TGTGCCACCAGCACAGGGCACGGGGGCAAAAACATTCAGTACTTC.

This rearrangement joins TRBV5-1 to TRBJ2-1; 10 bases map to TRBD2. The CDR3 runs 16 residues. Germline lookup yields CDR1 SGHRS and CDR2 YFSETQ. V lost 1 base and J lost 8; bases outside the gene matches: 9. DNA of the CDR3: TGCGCCAGCAGCTTGCGGCGACTAGCGGGCGGTGATGAGCAGTTCTTC. Amino acid sequence: CASSLRRLAGGDEQFF.

This chain joins TRBV30 and TRBJ2-7; possible D gene TRBD1, 6 bases. From germline, CDR1 is GTSNPN and CDR2 SVGIG (reference sequence). CDR3 length equals 12 residues. Trimming stripped 3 bases from V and 7 bases from J, with 13 bases between. Here the CDR3 reads CAWSQQGREQYF. The CDR3 nucleotides are TGTGCCTGGAGCCAACAGGGTCGAGAGCAGTACTTC.

The chain is built from TRBV10-3 and TRBJ2-1; 12 bases map to TRBD2. CDR1 is ENHRY and CDR2 is SYGVKD in the germline V gene. With 0 bases clipped from V and 5 bases from J, the junction kept 5 bases outside the gene matches. The CDR3 is 17 amino acids. The CDR3 protein is CAISESTSGGRHNEQFF. The CDR3, as DNA: TGTGCCATCAGTGAGTCGACTAGCGGGGGAAGACACAATGAGCAGTTCTTC.

The rearrangement links TRBV5-1 to TRBJ2-1; 12 nucleotides align to TRBD2. This CDR3 contains 18 residues. Germline lookup yields CDR1 SGHRS and CDR2 YFSETQ. V lost 4 bases to trimming and J lost 7 bases; unmatched junction nucleotides: 15. The CDR3 sequence is CASSVMTSGSFSINEQFF. DNA of the CDR3: TGCGCCAGCAGCGTAATGACTAGCGGGAGTTTCTCCATTAATGAGCAGTTCTTC.

CDR3 bases: TGTGCCAGCCGAGGCAGGGGGCTCTACGAGCAGTACTTC. Translation gives CASRGRGLYEQYF. The V and J genes are TRBV6-5 and TRBJ2-7, with 8 bases lining up with TRBD1. The CDR3 spans 13 residues. V shed 8 bases, J shed 3 bases, and the junction held 6 bases outside the gene matches. Looked up from germline, CDR1 is MNHEY and CDR2 is SVGAGI.

This clone was counted between two and nine times. At the DNA level, this CDR3 is encoded by other sequences in the same sample as well. The genes are TRBV28 and TRBJ2-1; 11 bases align to TRBD2. Germline values: CDR1 MDHEN, CDR2 SYDVKM. With 6 bases clipped from V and 4 bases from J, the junction kept 8 bases outside the gene matches. The CDR3 length is 16 residues. This CDR3 is CASRPEGTSGYNEQFF. CDR3 sequence (DNA): TGTGCCAGCAGACCTGAGGGGACTAGCGGTTACAATGAGCAGTTCTTC.

In regard to this clone: A junction end diverges from the germline sequence, so it may reflect a read error. The chain uses TRBV5-5 and TRBJ2-2; 8 nucleotides agree with TRBD2. Germline CDR1 and CDR2: SGHKS and YYEKEE (reference sequence). This CDR3 region has 16 residues. The CDR3 sequence is CASSLGSGGITGELFF. The CDR3 DNA is TGTGCCAGCAGTTTGGGGTCGGGAGGGATCACCGGGGAGCTGTTTTTT.

This clone was observed a handful of times. The chain uses TRBV6-1 and TRBJ2-7; 9 bases are shared with TRBD1. V was clipped by 5 bases and J by 0 bases; unmatched bases: 5. CDR3 size: 15 residues. Germline V gene lookup returns CDR1 MNHNS and CDR2 SASEGT. CDR3 DNA sequence: TGTGCCAGCAGTACAGGGACAGGGAGCTCCTACGAGCAGTACTTC. Amino acid sequence: CASSTGTGSSYEQYF.

The genes are TRBV15 and TRBJ2-3, with TRBD1 matching over 9 bases. Germline CDR1 LNHNV, CDR2 YYDKDF (reference sequence). The V and J ends lost 4 bases and 2 bases, in that order; junction bases with no gene match: 4. The CDR3 contains 15 residues. The CDR3 loop reads CATSTGQGPTDTQYF. As DNA, the CDR3 is TGTGCCACCAGCACAGGACAGGGGCCCACAGATACGCAGTATTTT.

This rearrangement joins TRBV18 to TRBJ1-1; TRBD1 agrees at 7 bases. After removal of 3 bases from V and 2 bases from J, the junction contained 9 bases not matched to a gene. In germline, CDR1 is KGHSH, CDR2 LQKENI. CDR3 size: 16 residues. The CDR3 reads CASSPRTTGDNTEAFF. The CDR3 coding sequence is TGTGCCAGCTCACCCCGGACTACAGGGGATAACACTGAAGCTTTCTTT.

The chain has TRBV6-1 and TRBJ1-1; D gene unclear. Trimming removed 8 bases from V and 4 bases from J, with 17 bases in between. The germline gives CDR1 MNHNS, CDR2 SASEGT. CDR3 length: 14 amino acids. The CDR3: CASPTPLSSTEAFF. The CDR3 bases are TGTGCCAGCCCCACTCCCCTCTCTAGCACTGAAGCTTTCTTT.

The chain uses TRBV6-5 and TRBJ1-2; 8 bases are a match to TRBD1. The CDR3 runs 14 residues. CDR1 and CDR2 from the germline V gene are MNHEY and SVGAGI. Trimming removed 2 bases from V and 8 bases from J; junction bases left unmatched: 7. CDR3 sequence (DNA): TGTGCCAGCAGTTACAGGACAGGGAATGGCGGCTACACCTTC. As protein: CASSYRTGNGGYTF.

The rearrangement uses TRBV7-2 and TRBJ1-5; D is unresolved. From germline, CDR1 is SGHTA and CDR2 FQGNSA. CDR3 size: 15 residues. Deletions cut 0 bases from V and 9 bases from J, with 15 bases between. CDR3 nucleotides: TGTGCCAGCAGCTTAGCTGACGGGCCCGCGGGGCCCCAGCATTTT. Translated: CASSLADGPAGPQHF.

The chain's CDR3 is CASSPYAGQGSTDTQYF. For the CDR3, the DNA is TGTGCCAGCTCACCTTACGCGGGACAGGGGTCCACAGATACGCAGTATTTT. V is TRBV18 and J is TRBJ2-3; 10 bases are shared with TRBD1. CDR1 KGHSH and CDR2 LQKENI come from the germline V gene. Germline trimming cut 3 bases from V and 2 bases from J; bases unmatched to any gene: 8. This CDR3 contains 17 residues.